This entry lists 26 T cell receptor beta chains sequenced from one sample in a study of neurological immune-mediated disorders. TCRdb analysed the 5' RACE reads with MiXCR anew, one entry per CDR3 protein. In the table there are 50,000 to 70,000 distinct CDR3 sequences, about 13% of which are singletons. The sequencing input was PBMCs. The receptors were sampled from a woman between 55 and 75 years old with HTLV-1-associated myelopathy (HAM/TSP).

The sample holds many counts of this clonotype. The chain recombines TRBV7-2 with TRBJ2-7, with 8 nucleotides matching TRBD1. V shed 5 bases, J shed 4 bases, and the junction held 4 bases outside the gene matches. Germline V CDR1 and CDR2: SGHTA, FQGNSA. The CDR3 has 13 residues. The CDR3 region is CASSTDRGYEQYF. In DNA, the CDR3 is TGTGCCAGCAGCACTGACAGGGGATACGAGCAGTACTTC. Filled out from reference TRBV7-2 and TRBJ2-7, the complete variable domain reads GAGVSQSPSNKVTEKGKDVELRCDPISGHTALYWYRQSLGQGLEFLIYFQGNSAPDKSGLPSDRFSAERTGGSVSTLTIQRTQQEDSAVYLCASSTDRGYEQYFGPGTRLTVT.

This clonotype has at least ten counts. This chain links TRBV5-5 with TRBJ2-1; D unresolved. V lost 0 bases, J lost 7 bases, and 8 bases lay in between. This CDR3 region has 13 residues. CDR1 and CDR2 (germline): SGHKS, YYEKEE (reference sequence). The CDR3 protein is CASSLVSRNEQFF. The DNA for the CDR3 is TGTGCCAGCAGCTTGGTAAGCCGGAATGAGCAGTTCTTC.

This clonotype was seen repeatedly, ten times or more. This CDR3 reads CSARTPSGTYEQYF. The CDR3 DNA follows: TGCAGTGCTAGAACGCCTAGCGGGACGTACGAGCAGTACTTC. V and J are TRBV20-1 and TRBJ2-7, with 9 bases identical to TRBD2. The J segment lost 4 bases and the V segment lost 2 bases, leaving 6 bases of the junction unmatched. The germline gives CDR1 DFQATT, CDR2 SNEGSKA (reference sequence). There are 14 residues in the CDR3.

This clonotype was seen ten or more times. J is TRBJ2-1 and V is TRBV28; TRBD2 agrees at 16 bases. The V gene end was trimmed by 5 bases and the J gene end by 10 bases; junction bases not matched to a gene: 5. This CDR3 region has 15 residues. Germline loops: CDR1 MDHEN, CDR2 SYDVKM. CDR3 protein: CASSGTSGGDREQFF. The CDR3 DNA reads TGTGCCAGCAGTGGGACTAGCGGGGGGGATAGAGAGCAGTTCTTC.

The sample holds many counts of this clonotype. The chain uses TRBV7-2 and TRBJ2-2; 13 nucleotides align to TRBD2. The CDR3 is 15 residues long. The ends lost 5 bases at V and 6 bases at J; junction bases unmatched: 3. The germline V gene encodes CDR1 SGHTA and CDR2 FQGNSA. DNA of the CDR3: TGTGCCAGCAGCCAAACTAGCGGGAGGGCCGGGGAGCTGTTTTTT. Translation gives CASSQTSGRAGELFF.

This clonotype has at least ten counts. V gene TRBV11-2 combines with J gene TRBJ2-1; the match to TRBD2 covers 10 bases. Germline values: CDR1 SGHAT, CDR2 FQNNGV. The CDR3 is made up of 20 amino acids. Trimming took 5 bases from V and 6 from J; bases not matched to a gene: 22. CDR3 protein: CASSRTGTSVSPNWSNEQFF. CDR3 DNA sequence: TGTGCCAGCAGCCGGACCGGGACTAGCGTTTCTCCAAACTGGAGCAATGAGCAGTTCTTC.

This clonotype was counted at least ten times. For the CDR3, the DNA is TGTGCCATCACCCCCGGACAGGGAAACTACGAGCAGTACTTC. It codes for CAITPGQGNYEQYF. The chain combines TRBV10-3 with TRBJ2-7, with 8 bases that match TRBD1. The CDR3 is 14 residues long. Germline V CDR1 and CDR2: ENHRY, SYGVKD. Trimming removed 7 bases from V and 3 bases from J; junction bases left unmatched: 8.

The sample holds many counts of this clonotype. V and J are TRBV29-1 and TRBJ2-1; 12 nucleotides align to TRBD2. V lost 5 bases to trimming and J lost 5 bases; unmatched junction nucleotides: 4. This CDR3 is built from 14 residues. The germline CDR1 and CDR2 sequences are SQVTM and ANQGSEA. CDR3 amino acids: CSVWTSGKNNEQFF. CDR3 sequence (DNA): TGCAGCGTTTGGACTAGCGGGAAAAACAATGAGCAGTTCTTC.

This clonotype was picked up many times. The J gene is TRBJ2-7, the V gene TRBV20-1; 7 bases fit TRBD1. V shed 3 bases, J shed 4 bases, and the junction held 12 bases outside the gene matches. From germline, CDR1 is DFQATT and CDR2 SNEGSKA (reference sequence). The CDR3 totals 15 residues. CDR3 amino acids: CSASTPDRNPYEQYF. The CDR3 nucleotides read TGCAGTGCTAGCACGCCGGACAGGAACCCTTACGAGCAGTACTTC.

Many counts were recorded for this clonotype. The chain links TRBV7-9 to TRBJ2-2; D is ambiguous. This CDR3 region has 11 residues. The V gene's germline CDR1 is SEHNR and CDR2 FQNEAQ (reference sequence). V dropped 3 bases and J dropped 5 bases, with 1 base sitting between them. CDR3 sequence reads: CASSLTGELFF. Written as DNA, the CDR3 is TGTGCCAGCAGCTTGACCGGGGAGCTGTTTTTT. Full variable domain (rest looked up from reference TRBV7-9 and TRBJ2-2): DTGVSQNPRHKITKRGQNVTFRCDPISEHNRLYWYRQTLGQGPEFLTYFQNEAQLEKSRLLSDRFSAERPKGSFSTLEIQRTEQGDSAMYLCASSLTGELFFGEGSRLTVL.

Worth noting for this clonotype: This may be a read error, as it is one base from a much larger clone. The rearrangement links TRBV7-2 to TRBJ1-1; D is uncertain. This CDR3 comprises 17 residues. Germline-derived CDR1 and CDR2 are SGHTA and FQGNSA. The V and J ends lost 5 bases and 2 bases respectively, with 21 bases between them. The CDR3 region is CASSHPHGSIPNTEAFF. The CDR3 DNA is TGTGCCAGCAGCCACCCACATGGATCTATCCCCAACACTGAAGCTTTCTTT.

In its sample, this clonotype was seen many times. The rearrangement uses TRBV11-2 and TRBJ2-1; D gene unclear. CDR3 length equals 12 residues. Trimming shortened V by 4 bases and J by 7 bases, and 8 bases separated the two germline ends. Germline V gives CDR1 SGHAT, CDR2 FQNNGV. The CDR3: CASSSNMNEQFF. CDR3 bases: TGTGCCAGCAGCTCGAATATGAATGAGCAGTTCTTC.

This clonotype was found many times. The CDR3 nucleotides read TGTGCCAGCGCAACCGGGACTAGCGGCCACAATGAGCAGTTCTTC. It encodes CASATGTSGHNEQFF. The J gene is TRBJ2-1, the V gene TRBV6-5, with 11 bases aligning to TRBD2. V dropped 8 bases and J dropped 5; count of bases not matched to a gene: 8. The CDR3 totals 15 residues. The V gene's germline CDR1 is MNHEY and CDR2 SVGAGI.

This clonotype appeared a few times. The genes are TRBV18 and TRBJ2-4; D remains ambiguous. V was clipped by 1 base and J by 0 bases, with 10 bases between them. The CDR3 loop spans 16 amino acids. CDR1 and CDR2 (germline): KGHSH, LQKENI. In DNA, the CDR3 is TGTGCCAGCTCACCACAGGCGGCAATAGCCAAAAACATTCAGTACTTC. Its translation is CASSPQAAIAKNIQYF. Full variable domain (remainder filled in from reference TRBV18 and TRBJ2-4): NAGVMQNPRHLVRRRGQEARLRCSPMKGHSHVYWYRQLPEEGLKFMVYLQKENIIDESGMPKERFSAEFPKEGPSILRIQQVVRGDSAAYFCASSPQAAIAKNIQYFGAGTRLSVL.

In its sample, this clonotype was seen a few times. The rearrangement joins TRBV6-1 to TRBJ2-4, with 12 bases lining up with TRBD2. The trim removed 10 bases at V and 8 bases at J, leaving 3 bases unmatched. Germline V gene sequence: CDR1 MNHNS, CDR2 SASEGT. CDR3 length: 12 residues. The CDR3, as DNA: TGTGCCACCCTAGCGGGAGGGTACATTCAGTACTTC. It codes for CATLAGGYIQYF.

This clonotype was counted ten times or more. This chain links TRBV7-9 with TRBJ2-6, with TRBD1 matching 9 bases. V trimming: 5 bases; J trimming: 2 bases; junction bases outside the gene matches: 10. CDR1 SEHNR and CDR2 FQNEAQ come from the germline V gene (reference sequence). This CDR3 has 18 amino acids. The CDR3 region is CASSPRDRAMPGANVLTF. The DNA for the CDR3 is TGTGCCAGCAGCCCTCGGGACAGGGCGATGCCTGGGGCCAACGTCCTGACTTTC.

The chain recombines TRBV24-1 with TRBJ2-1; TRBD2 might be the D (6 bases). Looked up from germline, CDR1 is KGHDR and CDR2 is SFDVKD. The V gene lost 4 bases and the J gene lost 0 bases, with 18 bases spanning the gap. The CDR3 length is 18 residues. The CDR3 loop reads CATSEPAGTSISYNEQFF. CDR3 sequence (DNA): TGTGCCACCAGTGAGCCTGCCGGGACTTCGATCTCCTACAATGAGCAGTTCTTC.

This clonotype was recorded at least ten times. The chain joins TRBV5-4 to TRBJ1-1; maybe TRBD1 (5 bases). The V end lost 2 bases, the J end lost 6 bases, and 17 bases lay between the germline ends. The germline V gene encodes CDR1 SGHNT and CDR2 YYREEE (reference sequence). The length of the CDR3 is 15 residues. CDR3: CASSLPTGLSAEAFF. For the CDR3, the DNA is TGTGCCAGCAGCTTACCCACAGGACTCAGCGCTGAAGCTTTCTTT.

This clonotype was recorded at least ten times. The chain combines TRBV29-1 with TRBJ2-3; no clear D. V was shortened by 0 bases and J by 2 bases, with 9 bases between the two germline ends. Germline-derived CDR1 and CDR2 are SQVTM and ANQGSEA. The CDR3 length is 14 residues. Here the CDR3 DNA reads TGCAGCGTTGAAGATGCCATTCCCACAGATACGCAGTATTTT. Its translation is CSVEDAIPTDTQYF.

The CDR3 nucleotides read TGTGCCAGCAGCGCTCTATCCGCGTCGGCAGGGCAGTACTTC. It translates to CASSALSASAGQYF. The V gene is TRBV27, the J gene TRBJ2-7; no clear D. This CDR3 comprises 14 residues. In germline, CDR1 is MNHEY, CDR2 SMNVEV (reference sequence). Trimming pared 6 bases from V and 9 bases from J, leaving 21 bases between.

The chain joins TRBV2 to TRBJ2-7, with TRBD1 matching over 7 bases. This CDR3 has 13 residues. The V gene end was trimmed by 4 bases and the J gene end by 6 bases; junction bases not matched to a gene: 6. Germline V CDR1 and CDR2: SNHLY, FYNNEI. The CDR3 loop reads CASSVKGASEQYF. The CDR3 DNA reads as TGTGCCAGCAGTGTGAAGGGGGCGAGCGAGCAGTACTTC.

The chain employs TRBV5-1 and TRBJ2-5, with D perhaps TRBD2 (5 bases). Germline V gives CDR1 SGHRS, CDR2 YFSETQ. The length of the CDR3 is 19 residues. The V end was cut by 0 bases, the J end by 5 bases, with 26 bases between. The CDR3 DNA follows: TGCGCCAGCAGCTTGGAACCGTGGAGCGGACGGACGAGTGGGGAGACCCAGTACTTC. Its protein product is CASSLEPWSGRTSGETQYF.

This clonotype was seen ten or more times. The CDR3 sequence is CASSLGRKETQYF. The DNA for the CDR3 is TGCGCCAGCAGCTTGGGGCGGAAAGAGACCCAGTACTTC. The J gene is TRBJ2-5, the V gene TRBV5-1, with D hard to call. The V and J ends lost 0 bases and 3 bases respectively, with 6 bases between them. The CDR3 spans 13 residues. From germline, CDR1 is SGHRS and CDR2 YFSETQ. The full variable domain, its missing parts supplied by reference TRBV5-1 and TRBJ2-5, is KAGVTQTPRYLIKTRGQQVTLSCSPISGHRSVSWYQQTPGQGLQFLFEYFSETQRNKGNFPGRFSGRQFSNSRSEMNVSTLELGDSALYLCASSLGRKETQYFGPGTRLLVL.

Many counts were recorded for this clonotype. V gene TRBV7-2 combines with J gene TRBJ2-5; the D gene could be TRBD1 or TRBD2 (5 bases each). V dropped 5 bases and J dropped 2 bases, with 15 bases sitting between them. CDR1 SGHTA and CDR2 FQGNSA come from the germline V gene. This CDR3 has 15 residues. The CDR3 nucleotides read TGTGCCAGCAGCGCGCCGGGACGGATACAAGAGACCCAGTACTTC. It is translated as CASSAPGRIQETQYF.

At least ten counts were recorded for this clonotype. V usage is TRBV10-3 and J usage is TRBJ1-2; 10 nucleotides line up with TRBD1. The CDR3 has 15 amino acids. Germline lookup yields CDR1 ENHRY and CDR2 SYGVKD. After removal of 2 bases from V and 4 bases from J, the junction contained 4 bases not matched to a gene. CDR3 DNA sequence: TGTGCCATCAGTGAGGCGGGACAGGGGACCTATGGCTACACCTTC. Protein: CAISEAGQGTYGYTF.

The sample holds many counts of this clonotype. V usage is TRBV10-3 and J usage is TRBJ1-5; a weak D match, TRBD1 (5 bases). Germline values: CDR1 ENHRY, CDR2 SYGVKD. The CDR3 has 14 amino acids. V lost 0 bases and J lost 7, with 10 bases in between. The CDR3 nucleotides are TGTGCCATCAGTGAGTCCGGGGGGAGACAGCCCCAGCATTTT. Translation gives CAISESGGRQPQHF.